The 2 T cell receptor beta chains in this list originate from one sample, sequenced in a study of shared clonotypes between healthy human individuals. Naivety among CD8 cells was defined by CD45RO negativity and positive CCR7 selection, thereby excluding terminally differentiated effector memory CD45RA+ cells. Sequencing was performed with immunoSEQ multiplex PCR; in TCRdb, only in-frame clones are kept and a portion is missing. The data show about 680,000 clones, about 91% seen once. The source material was naive CD8+ T cells sorted from blood. The receptors here all came from a man aged 25-45 years in good health.

J is TRBJ2-7 and V is TRBV4-1; 8 bases agree with TRBD2. With V trimmed by 1 base and J by 4 bases, 15 bases remained unmatched. Germline-derived CDR1 and CDR2 are MGHRA and YSYEKL. This CDR3 comprises 18 residues. The DNA of the CDR3 is TGCGCCAGCAGCCAAGGACCCCTGAGGGCGGGAGGTTCTTACGAGCAGTACTTC. Protein sequence: CASSQGPLRAGGSYEQYF.

As regards this clone: One end of the junction is discordant with germline, which a read error may explain. The chain is built from TRBV7-9 and TRBJ2-7; unclear D gene. CDR1 SEHNR and CDR2 FQNEAQ come from the germline V gene (reference sequence). The CDR3 runs 13 residues. The CDR3 region has the DNA TGTGCCAGCAGCGGCAGACTCCGGGCCCCCTTCCTTTTC. It is translated as CASSGRLRAPFLF.